The text below deals with one T cell receptor (beta chain). Its antigen is still unknown. This record belongs to a study of T cell responses to AZD1222 COVID-19 vaccine. Study information: Combined were second doses at about 4 or about 12 weeks.

The method was immunoSEQ multiplex PCR; TCRdb's version includes in-frame clones alone and lacks a portion of them. The profile covers 110,000 or so clones, with 80% to 90% appearing a single time and 9.4% taken by the ten largest. Trimming cost V 11 bases and J 8 bases, with 19 bases left between them. The V gene's germline CDR1 is SNHLY and CDR2 FYNNEI. This CDR3 is built from 13 residues. Notes on the study in general: In the spike-specific TCR repertoire, nearly half reportedly target unmutated variant regions. Donors were largely white British and mainly female; clonal diversity was possibly underestimated. CD4 TCRs associated with vaccination spanned spike, dominating at 160-218 and 743-854.

This specimen was peripheral blood, taken on day 0 of AZD1222 vaccination. This TCR derives from an adult in good health. V and J are TRBV2 and TRBJ1-5; D possibly corresponds to TRBD1 (6 bases). The CDR3 bases are TGTGCCGGACAGAGGACCACCTTAGAGCCCCAGCATTTT. As protein: CAGQRTTLEPQHF.